The rows below give T cell receptor beta chains drawn from one sample of a study of blood T cell repertoires in COVID-19. TCRdb's table, derived via immunoSEQ multiplex PCR, lists solely in-frame clones and lacks some. The sample lists roughly 88,000 clones; around nine tenths were seen once. Material for sequencing was peripheral blood. Receptors originate from a woman aged 60-75 years with COVID-19, enrolled during active disease. The conserved cysteine and the conserved F or W are not part of the CDR3 here.

CDR3 protein	V gene	J gene
ASSLARTGSSGNTIY	TRBV7-8	TRBJ1-3
ASSLEGANEKLF	TRBV27	TRBJ1-4
ASSPDRATGELF	TRBV6-4	TRBJ2-2
ASSASGTGILADTQY	TRBV9	TRBJ2-3
ASSPRTGRDTEAF	TRBV5-1	TRBJ1-1
ASSLVLATNEKLF	TRBV4-1	TRBJ1-4
ASSSLTGGGGNTIY	TRBV7-2	TRBJ1-3
AWRLGNTIY	TRBV30	TRBJ1-3
ASSLAEGERYGYT	TRBV7-8	TRBJ1-2
ASSQVLAGSYNEQF	TRBV9	TRBJ2-1
ASSFSAASTDTQY	TRBV27	TRBJ2-3
ASSVTRGSGKNIQY	TRBV5-4	TRBJ2-4
ASSRTGGNQPQH	TRBV19	TRBJ1-5
ASSYSGTTNTGELF	TRBV2	TRBJ2-2
ASSGRQGASNQPQH	TRBV6-4	TRBJ1-5
ASSLGLAGQETQY	TRBV5-6	TRBJ2-5
ASSIDWKGGNQPQH	TRBV19	TRBJ1-5
ASSQDIRQGANSPLH	TRBV14	TRBJ1-6
ASSVDIVRNYGYT	TRBV9	TRBJ1-2
SGIQGASETQY	TRBV29-1	TRBJ2-5
ASSARDRYFTGELF	TRBV6-1	TRBJ2-2
ASSEPRDSRADEQF	TRBV10-1	TRBJ2-1
QSSRELSSNQPQH	TRBV6-6	TRBJ1-5
ASSRGGKTQY	TRBV3-1/TRBV3-2	TRBJ2-5
ASSLDGGADEQY	TRBV11-2	TRBJ2-7
ASSQGLAGAQDTQY	TRBV7-6	TRBJ2-3
ASSARFTISTDTQY	TRBV7-8	TRBJ2-3
ASCSGAAGAHGYT	TRBV28	TRBJ1-2
ASSRDREDYGYT	TRBV27	TRBJ1-2
ASSLGTSGGAVNEQF	TRBV5-1	TRBJ2-1
ASSYQGSPPNSPLH	TRBV6-6	TRBJ1-6
ASSPQQGAGEQY	TRBV7-7	TRBJ2-7
ASSLRGESTDTQY	TRBV4-2	TRBJ2-3
ASSWGGNTEAF	TRBV6-2/TRBV6-3	TRBJ1-1
ASSRQATNEKLF	TRBV28	TRBJ1-4
ASNRGIGTEAF	TRBV7-6	TRBJ1-1
ASSESSGYNEKLF	TRBV7-2	TRBJ1-4
ASRAGTSGADTQY	TRBV5-1	TRBJ2-3
ASSQHISGVGGSYNEQF	TRBV4-3	TRBJ2-1
ASSRRVFKGYEQY	TRBV6-2/TRBV6-3	TRBJ2-7
ASSQDGGQPQH	TRBV4-3	TRBJ1-5
ASSLESSYNSPLH	TRBV7-9	TRBJ1-6
ASAAGRQPQH	TRBV12-5	TRBJ1-5
ASSEWRTAGNTGELF	TRBV25-1	TRBJ2-2
ARAAGTGNYGYT	TRBV2	TRBJ1-2
ASSRNGGSDQPQH	TRBV18	TRBJ1-5